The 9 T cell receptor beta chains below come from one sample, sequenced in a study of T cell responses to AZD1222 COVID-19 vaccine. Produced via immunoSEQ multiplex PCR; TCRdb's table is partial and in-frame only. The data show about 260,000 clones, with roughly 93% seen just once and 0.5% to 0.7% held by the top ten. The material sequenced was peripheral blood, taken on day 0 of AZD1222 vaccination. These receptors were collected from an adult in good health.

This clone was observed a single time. The CDR3 reads CASSSLGTRKNEQFF. In DNA form, the CDR3 reads TGTGCCAGCAGCTCTCTGGGGACTAGGAAAAATGAGCAGTTCTTC. The genes are TRBV7-2 and TRBJ2-1, with 8 positions matching TRBD2. The CDR3 length is 15 residues. The V segment lost 4 bases and the J segment 7 bases; nucleotides outside the gene matches: 9. From germline, CDR1 is SGHTA and CDR2 FQGNSA.

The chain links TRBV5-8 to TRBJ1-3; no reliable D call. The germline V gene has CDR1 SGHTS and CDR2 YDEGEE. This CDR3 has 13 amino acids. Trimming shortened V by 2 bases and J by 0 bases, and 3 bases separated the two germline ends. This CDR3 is CASSLFSGNTIYF. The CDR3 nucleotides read TGTGCCAGCAGCTTATTCTCTGGAAACACCATATATTTT.

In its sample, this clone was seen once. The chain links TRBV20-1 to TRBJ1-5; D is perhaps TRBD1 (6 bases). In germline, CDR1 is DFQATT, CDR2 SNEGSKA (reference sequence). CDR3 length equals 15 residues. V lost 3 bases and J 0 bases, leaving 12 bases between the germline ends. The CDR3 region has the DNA TGCAGTGCTAGTGAGGACAGTTATAGCAATCAGCCCCAGCATTTT. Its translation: CSASEDSYSNQPQHF.

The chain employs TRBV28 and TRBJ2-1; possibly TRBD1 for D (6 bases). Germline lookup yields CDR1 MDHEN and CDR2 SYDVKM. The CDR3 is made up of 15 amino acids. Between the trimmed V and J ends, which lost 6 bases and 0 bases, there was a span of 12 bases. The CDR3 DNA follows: TGTGCCAGCAGACATAACAGGGCCTCCTACAATGAGCAGTTCTTC. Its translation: CASRHNRASYNEQFF.

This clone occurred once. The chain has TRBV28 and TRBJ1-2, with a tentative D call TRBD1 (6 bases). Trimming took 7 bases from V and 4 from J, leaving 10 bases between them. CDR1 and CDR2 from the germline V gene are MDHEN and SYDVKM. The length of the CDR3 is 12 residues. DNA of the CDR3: TGTGCCAGCACCCCGGACAGCTATGGCTACACCTTC. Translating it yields CASTPDSYGYTF.

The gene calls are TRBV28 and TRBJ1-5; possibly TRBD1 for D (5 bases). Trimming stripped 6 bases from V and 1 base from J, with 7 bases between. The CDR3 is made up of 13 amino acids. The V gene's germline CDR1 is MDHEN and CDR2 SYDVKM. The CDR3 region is CASREGSNQPQHF. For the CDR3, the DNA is TGTGCCAGCAGGGAGGGGAGCAATCAGCCCCAGCATTTT.

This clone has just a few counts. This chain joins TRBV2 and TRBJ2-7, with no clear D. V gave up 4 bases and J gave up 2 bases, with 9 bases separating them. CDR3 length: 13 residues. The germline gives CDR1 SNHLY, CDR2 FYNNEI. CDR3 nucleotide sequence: TGTGCCAGCAGTGGGTTACCAGCCTACGAGCAGTACTTC. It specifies CASSGLPAYEQYF.

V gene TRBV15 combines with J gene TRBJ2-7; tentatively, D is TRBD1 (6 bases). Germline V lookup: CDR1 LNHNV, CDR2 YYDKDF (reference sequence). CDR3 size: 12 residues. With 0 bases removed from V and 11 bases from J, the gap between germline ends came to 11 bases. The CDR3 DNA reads TGTGCCACCAGCAGAGACCTTGGACAGAAGTACTTC. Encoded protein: CATSRDLGQKYF.

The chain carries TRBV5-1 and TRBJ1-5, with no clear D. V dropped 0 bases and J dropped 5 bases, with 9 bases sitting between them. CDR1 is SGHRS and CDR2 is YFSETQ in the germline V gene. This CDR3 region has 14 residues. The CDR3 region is CASSLVGGDQPQHF. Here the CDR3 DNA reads TGCGCCAGCAGCTTGGTCGGTGGGGATCAGCCCCAGCATTTT.